Below, one T cell receptor beta chain is given with its context. An end of the junction does not agree with germline; a read error may underlie this. Any gene name here is a mouse gene name. The read terminates 1 residue before the CDR3 end, so the remaining end is supplied by the germline J gene. The sample carries other DNA sequences with the same CDR3. Time point in this sample: mouse harvest day 14 after allogeneic transplant. Each mouse received 10^7 T-cell-depleted marrow cells plus 10^6 splenic CD5+ T cells by tail vein. The sample is drawn from a study of tissue T cells after allogeneic stem cell transplantation. Clones were sequenced by immunoSEQ multiplex PCR, and TCRdb holds only the in-frame ones, with some missing. The repertoire holds several thousand clones, with around 31% as singletons. Germline V CDR1 and CDR2: KGHPV, FQNQEV (reference sequence). CDR3 size: 14 residues.

The V call is TRBV26, the J call TRBJ2-2; D gene ambiguous. The source is a female BALB/c mouse given C57BL/6 T cells with graft-versus-host disease after an allogeneic hematopoietic cell transplant. Sequenced input: skin. Incomplete CDR3 DNA: TGTGCCAGCAGTCCTGGAACAAACACTGGGCAGCTCTAC. Translated: CASSPGTNTGQLY. The full CDR3 protein reads CASSPGTNTGQLYF. The variable domain in full, with the rest retrieved from reference TRBV26 and TRBJ2-2, is NSKVIQTPRYLVKGQGQKAKMRCIPEKGHPVVFWYQQNKNNEFKFLINFQNQEVLQQIDMTEKRFSAECPSNSPCSLEIQSSEAGDSALYLCASSPGTNTGQLYFGEGSKLTVL.